This TCR beta chain derives from a study of T-cell memory formation after mild COVID-19. Whole-study results and caveats: Some clones that responded were present in memory (sampled pre-infection), which suggests cross-reactive memory joined.

One entry per CDR3 protein results from TCRdb running MiXCR on the 5' RACE reads. Of around 200,000 distinct CDR3 sequences in the sample, roughly a tenth were seen once. This clonotype was counted at least ten times. What it recognizes is unknown. The CDR3 has 15 amino acids. The trim removed 2 bases at V and 3 bases at J, leaving 4 bases unmatched. Germline CDR1 KGHSH, CDR2 LQKENI. This receptor was taken from a man aged 18 to 35 who had mild COVID-19 (a few samples of this study predate the infection). Cell type and time point are not known. This sequence joins TRBV18 and TRBJ2-5, with 9 bases matching TRBD2. The sequenced sample was PBMCs or a T cell subset sorted from them (not recorded which). The CDR3 DNA follows: TGTGCCAGCTCACCATCATTAGCGGGGGAAGAGACCCAGTACTTC. Translated, it gives CASSPSLAGEETQYF.